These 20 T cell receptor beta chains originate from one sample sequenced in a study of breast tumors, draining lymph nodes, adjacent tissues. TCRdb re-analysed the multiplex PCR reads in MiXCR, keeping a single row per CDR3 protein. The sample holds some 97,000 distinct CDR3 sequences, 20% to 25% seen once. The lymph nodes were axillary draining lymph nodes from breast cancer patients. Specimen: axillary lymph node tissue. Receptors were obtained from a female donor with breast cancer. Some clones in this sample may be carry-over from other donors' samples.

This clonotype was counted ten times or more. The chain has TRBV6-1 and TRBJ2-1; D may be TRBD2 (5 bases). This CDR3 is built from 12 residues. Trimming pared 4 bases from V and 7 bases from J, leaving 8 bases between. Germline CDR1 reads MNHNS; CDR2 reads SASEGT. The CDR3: CASSGTSNEQFF. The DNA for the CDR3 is TGTGCCAGCAGTGGGACTTCTAATGAGCAGTTCTTC.

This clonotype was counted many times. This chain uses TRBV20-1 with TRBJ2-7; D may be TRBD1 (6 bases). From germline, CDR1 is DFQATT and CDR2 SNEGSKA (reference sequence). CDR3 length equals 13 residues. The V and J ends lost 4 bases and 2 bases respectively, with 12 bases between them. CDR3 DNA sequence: TGCAGTGCTACCACAGGGATAACCTACGAGCAGTACTTC. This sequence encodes CSATTGITYEQYF.

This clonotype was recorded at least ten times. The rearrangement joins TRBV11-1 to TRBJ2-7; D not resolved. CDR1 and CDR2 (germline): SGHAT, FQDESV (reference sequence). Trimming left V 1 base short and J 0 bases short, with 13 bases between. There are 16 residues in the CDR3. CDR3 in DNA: TGTGCCAGCAGCTTAGAAGGTGGGTCGAGCTCCTACGAGCAGTACTTC. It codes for CASSLEGGSSSYEQYF.

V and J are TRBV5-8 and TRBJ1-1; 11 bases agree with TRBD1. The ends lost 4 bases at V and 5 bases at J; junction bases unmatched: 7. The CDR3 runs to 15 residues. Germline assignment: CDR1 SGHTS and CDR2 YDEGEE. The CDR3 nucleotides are TGTGCCAGCAGCCCCCGGGACAGGGGGGTAACTGAAGCTTTCTTT. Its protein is CASSPRDRGVTEAFF.

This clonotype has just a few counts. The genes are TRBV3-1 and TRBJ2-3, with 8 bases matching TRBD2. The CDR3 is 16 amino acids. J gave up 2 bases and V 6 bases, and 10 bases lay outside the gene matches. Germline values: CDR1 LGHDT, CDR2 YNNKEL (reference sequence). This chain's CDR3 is CASSPGERGITDTQYF. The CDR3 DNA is TGTGCCAGCAGTCCCGGGGAGCGGGGGATCACAGATACGCAGTATTTT.

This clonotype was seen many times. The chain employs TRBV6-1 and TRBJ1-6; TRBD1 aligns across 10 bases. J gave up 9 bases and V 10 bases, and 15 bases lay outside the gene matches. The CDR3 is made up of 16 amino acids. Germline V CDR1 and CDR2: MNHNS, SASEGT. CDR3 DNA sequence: TGTGCCACCCAGTCCTTATCCGGGACAGGGGTTTCACCCCTCCACTTT. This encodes CATQSLSGTGVSPLHF.

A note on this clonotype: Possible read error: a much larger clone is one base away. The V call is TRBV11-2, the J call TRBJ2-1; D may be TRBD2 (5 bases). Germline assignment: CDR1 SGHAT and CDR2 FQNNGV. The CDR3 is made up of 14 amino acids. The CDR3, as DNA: TGTGCCGGCAGCTTAACTAGTAGGGACAATGAGCAGTTCTTC. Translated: CAGSLTSRDNEQFF.

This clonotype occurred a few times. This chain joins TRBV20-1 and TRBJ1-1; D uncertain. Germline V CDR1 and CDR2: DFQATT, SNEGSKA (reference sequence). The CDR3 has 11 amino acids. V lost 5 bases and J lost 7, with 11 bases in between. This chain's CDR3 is CSAGWTDEAFF. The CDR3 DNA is TGCAGTGCTGGCTGGACGGATGAAGCTTTCTTT.

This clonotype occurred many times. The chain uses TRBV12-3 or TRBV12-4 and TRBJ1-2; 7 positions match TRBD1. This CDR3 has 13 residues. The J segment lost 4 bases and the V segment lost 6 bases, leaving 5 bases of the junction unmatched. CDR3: CASSPGQLYGYTF. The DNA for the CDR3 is TGTGCCAGCAGCCCGGGACAGCTCTATGGCTACACCTTC.

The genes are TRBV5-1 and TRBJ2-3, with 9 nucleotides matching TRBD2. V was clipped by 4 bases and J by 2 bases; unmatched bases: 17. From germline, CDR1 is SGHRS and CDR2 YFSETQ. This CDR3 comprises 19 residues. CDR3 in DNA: TGCGCCAGCAGCCCCATCGCTATGGGAGCGGGAGGATTCACAGATACGCAGTATTTT. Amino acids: CASSPIAMGAGGFTDTQYF.

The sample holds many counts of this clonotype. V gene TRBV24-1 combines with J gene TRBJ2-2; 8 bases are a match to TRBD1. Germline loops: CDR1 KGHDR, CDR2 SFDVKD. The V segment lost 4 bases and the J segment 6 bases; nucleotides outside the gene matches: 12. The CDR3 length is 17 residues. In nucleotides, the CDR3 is TGTGCCACCAGTGACGGTGGGACAGGTGAAGACTCCGGGGAGCTGTTTTTT. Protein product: CATSDGGTGEDSGELFF.

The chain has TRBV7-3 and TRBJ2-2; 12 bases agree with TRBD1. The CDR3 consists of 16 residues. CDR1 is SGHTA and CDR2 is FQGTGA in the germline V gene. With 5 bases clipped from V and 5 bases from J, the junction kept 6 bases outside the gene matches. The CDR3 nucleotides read TGTGCCAGCAGCGTCCCGGGACAGGGGGCTACCGGGGAGCTGTTTTTT. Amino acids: CASSVPGQGATGELFF. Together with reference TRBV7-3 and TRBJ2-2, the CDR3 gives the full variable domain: GAGVSQTPSNKVTEKGKYVELRCDPISGHTALYWYRQSLGQGPEFLIYFQGTGAADDSGLPNDRFFAVRPEGSVSTLKIQRTERGDSAVYLCASSVPGQGATGELFFGEGSRLTVL.

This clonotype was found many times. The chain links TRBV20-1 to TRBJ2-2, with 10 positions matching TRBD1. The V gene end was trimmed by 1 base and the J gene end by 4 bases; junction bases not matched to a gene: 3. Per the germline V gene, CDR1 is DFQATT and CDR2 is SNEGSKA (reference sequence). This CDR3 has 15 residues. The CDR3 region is CSARAGTGVTGELFF. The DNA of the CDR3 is TGCAGTGCTAGAGCCGGGACAGGGGTCACCGGGGAGCTGTTTTTT.

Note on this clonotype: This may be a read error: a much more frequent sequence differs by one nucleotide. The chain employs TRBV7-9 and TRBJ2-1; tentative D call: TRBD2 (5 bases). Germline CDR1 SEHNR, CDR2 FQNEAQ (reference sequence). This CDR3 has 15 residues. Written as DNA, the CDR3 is TGTACCAGCAGCTTAGTCCAGGAGGACCTCAATGAGCAGTTCTTC. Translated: CTSSLVQEDLNEQFF.

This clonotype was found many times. Here the CDR3 DNA reads TGCAGTGCTGAAGGAGTCAGGGGGGAAGGCTACACCTTC. Its protein is CSAEGVRGEGYTF. The chain carries TRBV20-1 and TRBJ1-2; 7 bases are a match to TRBD1. The CDR3 loop spans 13 amino acids. V lost 5 bases, J lost 8 bases, and 11 bases stayed unmatched. Germline V gene data show CDR1 as DFQATT and CDR2 as SNEGSKA (reference sequence).

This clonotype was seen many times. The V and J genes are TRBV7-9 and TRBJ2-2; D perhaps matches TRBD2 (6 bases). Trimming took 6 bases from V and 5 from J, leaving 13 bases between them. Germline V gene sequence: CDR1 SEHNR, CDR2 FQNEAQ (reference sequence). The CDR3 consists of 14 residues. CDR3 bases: TGTGCCAGCAGACCCCTGGGGGGTACCGGGGAGCTGTTTTTT. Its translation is CASRPLGGTGELFF.

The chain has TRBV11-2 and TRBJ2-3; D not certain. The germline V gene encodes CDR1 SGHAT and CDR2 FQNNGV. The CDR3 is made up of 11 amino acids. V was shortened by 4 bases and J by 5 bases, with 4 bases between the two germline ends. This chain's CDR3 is CASSSEDTQYF. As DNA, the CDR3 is TGTGCCAGCAGCTCAGAAGATACGCAGTATTTT.

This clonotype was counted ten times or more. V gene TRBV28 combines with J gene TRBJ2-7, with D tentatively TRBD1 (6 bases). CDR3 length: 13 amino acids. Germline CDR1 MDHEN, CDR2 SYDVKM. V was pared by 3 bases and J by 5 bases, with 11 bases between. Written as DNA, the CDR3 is TGTGCCAGCAGTTTGGCTCAGGGGCACGAGCAGTACTTC. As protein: CASSLAQGHEQYF.

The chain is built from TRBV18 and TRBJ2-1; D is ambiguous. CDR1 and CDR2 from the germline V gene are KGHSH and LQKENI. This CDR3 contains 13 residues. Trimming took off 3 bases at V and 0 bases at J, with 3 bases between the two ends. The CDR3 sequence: CASSPSSYNEQFF. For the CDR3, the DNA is TGTGCCAGCTCACCTTCCTCCTACAATGAGCAGTTCTTC.

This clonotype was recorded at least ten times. The CDR3 DNA reads TGCGCCAGCAGCTTGGTTCAGGGAGGGACGGGTGAGCAGTTCTTC. Protein product: CASSLVQGGTGEQFF. The rearrangement joins TRBV5-1 to TRBJ2-1, with TRBD2 matching 7 bases. CDR3 length: 15 residues. CDR1 SGHRS and CDR2 YFSETQ come from the germline V gene. V trimming: 0 bases; J trimming: 9 bases; junction bases outside the gene matches: 9.